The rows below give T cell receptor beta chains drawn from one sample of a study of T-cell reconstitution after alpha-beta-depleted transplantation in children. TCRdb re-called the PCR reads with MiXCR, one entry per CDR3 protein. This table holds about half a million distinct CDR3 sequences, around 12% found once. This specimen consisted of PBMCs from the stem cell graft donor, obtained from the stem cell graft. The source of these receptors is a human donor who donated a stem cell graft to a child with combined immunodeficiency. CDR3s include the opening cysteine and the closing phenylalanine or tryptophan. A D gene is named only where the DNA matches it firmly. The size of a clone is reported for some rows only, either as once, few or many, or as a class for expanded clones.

TGTGCCAGCAGTCCAGGGGGAGGGTCCAAAAACATTCAGTACTTC,CASSPGGGSKNIQYF,TRBJ2-4,few,.,TRBV12-3/TRBV12-4,15
TGCGCCAGCAGCTTGGATGGCAGGGGGGCTCAGCCCCAGCATTTT,CASSLDGRGAQPQHF,TRBJ1-5,.,TRBD1,TRBV5-1,15
TGCGCCAGCAGCTTACGCTCAGGGCGGGGAAGCACAGATACGCAGTATTTT,CASSLRSGRGSTDTQYF,TRBJ2-3,many,.,TRBV5-1,17
TGTGCCAGCAGTCCCTCGGGCGCCCCCGCCCCCGACGAGCAGTACTTC,CASSPSGAPAPDEQYF,TRBJ2-7,.,.,TRBV12-3/TRBV12-4,16
TGTGCCAGCAGCTCCGGACAGGGCCATACAGATACGCAGTATTTT,CASSSGQGHTDTQYF,TRBJ2-3,.,TRBD1,TRBV7-6,15
TGTGCCTGGGGAGGGCCCGGCAGTCGGTTCGAGCAGTACTTC,CAWGGPGSRFEQYF,TRBJ2-7,few,.,TRBV30,14
TGTGCCAGCAGTTTAGGGCATTACTCTGGAAACACCATATATTTT,CASSLGHYSGNTIYF,TRBJ1-3,many,.,TRBV12-3/TRBV12-4,15
TGTGCCACCAGTGAAATTCCGGGACAGGGGCCCCTAACCTACGAGCAGTACTTC,CATSEIPGQGPLTYEQYF,TRBJ2-7,few,TRBD1,TRBV24-1,18
TGCAGTGCTAGAAGTCCCGGGACTAGCGGGTTCCCCGTACAGTACTTC,CSARSPGTSGFPVQYF,TRBJ2-7,.,TRBD2,TRBV20-1,16
TGTGCCAGCAGCGCCCTCCAGGACAGGGCCCCGTTCGGGAATCAGCCCCAGCATTTT,CASSALQDRAPFGNQPQHF,TRBJ1-5,.,TRBD1,TRBV7-6,19
TGTGCCAGCAGACCGACAGGGATGGAAGAAAAACTGTTTTTT,CASRPTGMEEKLFF,TRBJ1-4,few,TRBD1,TRBV28,14
TGTGCCAGCAGTCGGGGAGGGAGCGAAAAACTGTTTTTT,CASSRGGSEKLFF,TRBJ1-4,few,.,TRBV27,13
TGTGCCTCAGCAGCGCATCCCCCGCCAGGGAACACAGATACGCAGTATTTT,CASAAHPPPGNTDTQYF,TRBJ2-3,few,.,TRBV3-1,17
TGTGCCAGCAGGGGGTCAGGGGGCGGACTCACCGGGGAGCTGTTTTTT,CASRGSGGGLTGELFF,TRBJ2-2,few,TRBD1,TRBV6-1,16
TGTGCCAGCACCCGGGGGGGACTGGGGGCCAATGAGCAGTTCTTC,CASTRGGLGANEQFF,TRBJ2-1,.,TRBD2,TRBV6-2/TRBV6-3,15
TGCAGCGGCGAGGGTTCGAACAATGAGCAGTTCTTC,CSGEGSNNEQFF,TRBJ2-1,.,.,TRBV29-1,12
TGTGCCAGCAGCGTCCGGGACAGGACCTCCTACGAGCAGTACTTC,CASSVRDRTSYEQYF,TRBJ2-7,.,TRBD1,TRBV5-5,15
TGCAGCTCAAAGGTTGGGCTGAACACTGAAGCTTTCTTT,CSSKVGLNTEAFF,TRBJ1-1,few,.,TRBV29-1,13
TGCAGTGCCCCCGCGACTAGCAGGGGAAGCTCCTACAATGAGCAGTTCTTC,CSAPATSRGSSYNEQFF,TRBJ2-1,many,.,TRBV20-1,17
TGCGCCAGCAGCCAAGTATTAGAGAGGGACCAGTACTTC,CASSQVLERDQYF,TRBJ2-5,.,.,TRBV4-3,13
TGTGCCAGCAGTTTAGACTTTACGGGAGGCCCTGAGTACGAGCAGTACTTC,CASSLDFTGGPEYEQYF,TRBJ2-7,many,TRBD2,TRBV12-3/TRBV12-4,17
TGTGCCAGCAGTTTATCCCCTCGCAGGGTTATCTACGAGCAGTACTTC,CASSLSPRRVIYEQYF,TRBJ2-7,.,.,TRBV12-3/TRBV12-4,16
TGTGCCAGCAGCTTAGCGGCGGGCCCCCGCTACGAGCAGTACTTC,CASSLAAGPRYEQYF,TRBJ2-7,once,.,TRBV7-6,15
TGTGCCAGCAGCTTACCCTCTGACCGATCTAGCACAGATACGCAGTATTTT,CASSLPSDRSSTDTQYF,TRBJ2-3,many,.,TRBV7-9,17
TGTGCCAGCAGCGTTTGGGAGACTAGCGGGGGGAGGGATGAGCAGTTCTTC,CASSVWETSGGRDEQFF,TRBJ2-1,few,TRBD2,TRBV9,17
TGCAGTGCCCCAGCGGAGTTGAGCACAGATACGCAGTATTTT,CSAPAELSTDTQYF,TRBJ2-3,few,.,TRBV20-1,14
TGCAGTGCTAGAGATTTTGTGACAGGGCGTGACACAGATACGCAGTATTTT,CSARDFVTGRDTDTQYF,TRBJ2-3,.,TRBD1,TRBV20-1,17
TGTGCCAGCAGCCATAGCGGGGGGGCCGGGGAGCTGTTTTTT,CASSHSGGAGELFF,TRBJ2-2,.,TRBD2,TRBV11-2,14
TGTGCCAGCAGTTGGCAGATTAATTCACCCCTCCACTTT,CASSWQINSPLHF,TRBJ1-6,many,.,TRBV6-5,13
TGTGCCAGCAGCCAGGCAGGACTAGCGGGGCCTTCTGGCGGGGCCAACGTCCTGACTTTC,CASSQAGLAGPSGGANVLTF,TRBJ2-6,few,TRBD2,TRBV3-1,20
TGCAGTGTATTAGGATCCTACAATGAGCAGTTCTTC,CSVLGSYNEQFF,TRBJ2-1,.,.,TRBV20-1,12
TGTGCCAGCAGCTTAATGCGGGGGGATGGGGAGACCCAGTACTTC,CASSLMRGDGETQYF,TRBJ2-5,few,TRBD2,TRBV7-3,15
TGTGCCAGCAGGAGGGGGCTGGGAGAGACCCAGTACTTC,CASRRGLGETQYF,TRBJ2-5,few,TRBD1,TRBV6-6,13
TGTGCCAGCAGTTCGTTCTACGAGCAGTACTTC,CASSSFYEQYF,TRBJ2-7,many,.,TRBV12-3/TRBV12-4,11
TGTGCCAGCAGCCCGAGAGGGGGTCGGGATTCACCCCTCCACTTT,CASSPRGGRDSPLHF,TRBJ1-6,.,.,TRBV9,15
TGTGCCAGCAGCTCCCCGACTAGCGGGAGTGCCTACAATGAGCAGTTCTTC,CASSSPTSGSAYNEQFF,TRBJ2-1,.,TRBD2,TRBV7-3,17
TGCGCCAGCAGCACTCAGGGACTAGCGGGGGAAGAGACCCAGTACTTC,CASSTQGLAGEETQYF,TRBJ2-5,few,TRBD2,TRBV4-3,16
TGTGCCAGCAGCTCCAAGCGGGTCCTTACCTACGAGCAGTACTTC,CASSSKRVLTYEQYF,TRBJ2-7,few,.,TRBV13,15
TGCAGTGCTAAGGGCCTTGCGGGAGGTTTTATTTCCTACAATGAGCAGTTCTTC,CSAKGLAGGFISYNEQFF,TRBJ2-1,few,TRBD2,TRBV20-1,18
TGTGCCTGGAAGGGAGCGTCCAGATACAATGAGCAGTTCTTC,CAWKGASRYNEQFF,TRBJ2-1,.,.,TRBV30,14
TGTGCCACCGGGTCGGGTTTTGGGGCCAACGTCCTGACTTTC,CATGSGFGANVLTF,TRBJ2-6,few,.,TRBV24-1,14
TGTGCCAGCAGTTACGGGCTATCGGGGCTGAGTACTGAAGCTTTCTTT,CASSYGLSGLSTEAFF,TRBJ1-1,.,.,TRBV6-2/TRBV6-3,16
TGCAGCTCGAGGACAGGGGGAGGCGAAAAACTGTTTTTT,CSSRTGGGEKLFF,TRBJ1-4,once,TRBD1,TRBV29-1,13
TGTGCCAGCAGCTTAGTGAGCGCCAGATCGGGAAAACTGTTTTTT,CASSLVSARSGKLFF,TRBJ1-4,.,.,TRBV7-6,15
TGTGCCAGCAGCCGGGACAGATACCAAGAGACCCAGTACTTC,CASSRDRYQETQYF,TRBJ2-5,.,TRBD1,TRBV7-2,14
TGTGCCAGCAGTTTATATGCCTCTAGCACAGATACGCAGTATTTT,CASSLYASSTDTQYF,TRBJ2-3,many,.,TRBV12-3/TRBV12-4,15
TGTGCCAGCAGTTACGTCGGGTTTACTGAAGCTTTCTTT,CASSYVGFTEAFF,TRBJ1-1,few,.,TRBV6-5,13
TGTGCCAGTAGTAGAGACACCAATGAAAAACTGTTTTTT,CASSRDTNEKLFF,TRBJ1-4,.,.,TRBV19,13
TGTGCCATCACCCGGGACAGGGGGAATGAGCAGTTCTTC,CAITRDRGNEQFF,TRBJ2-1,few,TRBD1,TRBV10-3,13
TGTGCCAGCAGCCAAATGGGACTTCAAACAGATACGCAGTATTTT,CASSQMGLQTDTQYF,TRBJ2-3,.,.,TRBV3-1,15
TGCGCCAGCAGCTTGGGGAAAACTCCTAACACCGGGGAGCTGTTTTTT,CASSLGKTPNTGELFF,TRBJ2-2,.,.,TRBV5-1,16